Shown below are 29 T cell receptor beta chains from a single sample sequenced in a study of T cell responses to AZD1222 COVID-19 vaccine. Generated by immunoSEQ multiplex PCR, the TCRdb table keeps only in-frame clones and is missing some. The data show around 180,000 clones, about 87% seen once. This specimen was peripheral blood, taken on day 0 of AZD1222 vaccination. The source is an adult in good health.

V is TRBV12-3 or TRBV12-4 and J is TRBJ2-7; D gene ambiguous. The length of the CDR3 is 11 residues. V shed 5 bases and J shed 10 bases, with 12 bases lying between them. CDR3 bases: TGTGCCAGCAGTGCGAGACTCGATCAGTACTTC. Translation: CASSARLDQYF.

The CDR3: CASSVGPQGARNTIYF. CDR3 bases: TGTGCCAGCAGCGTAGGGCCACAGGGGGCTAGAAACACCATATATTTT. The V gene is TRBV9, the J gene TRBJ1-3, with 9 nucleotides matching TRBD1. With 0 bases clipped from V and 5 bases from J, the junction kept 6 bases outside the gene matches. This CDR3 is built from 16 residues. CDR1 is SGDLS, CDR2 YYNGEE, per germline.

The chain combines TRBV20-1 with TRBJ2-1; TRBD1 aligns across 11 bases. This CDR3 spans 14 amino acids. CDR1 is DFQATT, CDR2 SNEGSKA, per germline (reference sequence). Trimming removed 3 bases from V and 7 bases from J; junction bases left unmatched: 5. In DNA, the CDR3 is TGCAGTGCTAGTAACGGACAGGGGGCGAATGAGCAGTTCTTC. Encoded protein: CSASNGQGANEQFF.

The chain uses TRBV11-2 and TRBJ2-3; D not resolved. This CDR3 has 12 amino acids. Trimming removed 2 bases at V and 7 bases at J, with 7 bases between. Germline loops: CDR1 SGHAT, CDR2 FQNNGV. The CDR3 protein is CASSLNSNTQYF. The CDR3 DNA follows: TGTGCCAGCAGCTTAAATAGTAATACGCAGTATTTT.

The chain couples TRBV28 to TRBJ2-7; D might be TRBD2 (6 bases). Trimming removed 4 bases at V and 10 bases at J, with 11 bases between. Germline loops: CDR1 MDHEN, CDR2 SYDVKM. This CDR3 contains 11 residues. CDR3 nucleotides: TGTGCCAGCAGTTCGCCGGGGACTCAGTACTTC. Amino acids: CASSSPGTQYF.

This chain uses TRBV6-2 or TRBV6-3 with TRBJ1-1; a possible D gene is TRBD1 (5 bases). The CDR3 runs to 13 residues. From germline, CDR1 is MNHEY and CDR2 SVGEGT. V was shortened by 2 bases and J by 2 bases, with 6 bases between the two germline ends. This CDR3 is CASSYRGNTEAFF. CDR3 bases: TGTGCCAGCAGTTACAGGGGCAACACTGAAGCTTTCTTT.

The chain recombines TRBV28 with TRBJ1-2; a possible D gene is TRBD1 (6 bases). Germline V gene data show CDR1 as MDHEN and CDR2 as SYDVKM. The CDR3 is made up of 15 amino acids. V was clipped by 5 bases and J by 5 bases, with 18 bases between them. CDR3 coding DNA: TGTGCCAGCAGTCCGATGGGGAGGGACACTTATGGCTACACCTTC. It encodes CASSPMGRDTYGYTF.

V is TRBV5-1 and J is TRBJ1-4, with a tentative D call TRBD1 (5 bases). V dropped 3 bases and J dropped 7 bases, with 13 bases sitting between them. Germline V gene data show CDR1 as SGHRS and CDR2 as YFSETQ. This CDR3 is built from 14 residues. The CDR3 loop is CASSSGTEIEKLFF. The DNA for the CDR3 is TGCGCCAGCAGCTCCGGGACCGAAATTGAAAAACTGTTTTTT.

CDR3 loop: CAIRRLAGVEGELFF. The CDR3 DNA sequence: TGTGCCATCAGAAGACTAGCAGGGGTTGAAGGGGAGCTGTTTTTT. The V and J genes are TRBV10-3 and TRBJ2-2; a possible D gene is TRBD2 (7 bases). Germline CDR1 is ENHRY and CDR2 is SYGVKD. V lost 6 bases to trimming and J lost 8 bases, with 19 bases between them. This CDR3 has 15 residues.

This chain connects TRBV6-1 to TRBJ2-5; 8 bases fit TRBD2. The germline V gene has CDR1 MNHNS and CDR2 SASEGT. CDR3 length: 17 amino acids. Trimming took 1 base from V and 0 from J; bases not matched to a gene: 7. The CDR3 DNA reads as TGTGCCAGCAGTGAAGGGTTGTTAGCGGGGAACCAAGAGACCCAGTACTTC. It translates to CASSEGLLAGNQETQYF.

This clone appeared many times. The chain joins TRBV27 to TRBJ2-5, with 7 positions matching TRBD1. CDR3 length: 15 residues. Germline V CDR1 and CDR2: MNHEY, SMNVEV (reference sequence). Germline trimming cut 6 bases from V and 4 bases from J; bases unmatched to any gene: 11. The CDR3 spells CASRQNRDSLETQYF. The CDR3 region has the DNA TGTGCCAGCAGGCAAAACAGGGACAGTCTAGAGACCCAGTACTTC.

This sequence joins TRBV28 and TRBJ2-7, with 9 bases matching TRBD1. The CDR3 length is 15 residues. The ends lost 5 bases at V and 4 bases at J; junction bases unmatched: 9. Germline V CDR1 and CDR2: MDHEN, SYDVKM. CDR3 sequence (DNA): TGTGCCAGCAGTGGCGCCGGGACAGGGTCGTACGAGCAGTACTTC. Translation: CASSGAGTGSYEQYF.

The genes are TRBV18 and TRBJ1-6, with no clear D. The V end was cut by 3 bases, the J end by 8 bases, with 8 bases between. Germline loops: CDR1 KGHSH, CDR2 LQKENI. CDR3 length: 13 amino acids. CDR3 sequence: CASSPAVDSPLHF. CDR3 DNA: TGTGCCAGCTCACCGGCAGTAGATTCACCCCTCCACTTT.

The genes are TRBV3-1 (or the pseudogene TRBV3-2) and TRBJ1-4; unclear D gene. CDR3 size: 14 residues. Trimming shortened V by 3 bases and J by 0 bases, and 5 bases separated the two germline ends. The V gene's germline CDR1 is LGHDT and CDR2 YNNKEL (reference sequence). CDR3 in amino acids: CASSQGATNEKLFF. In DNA, the CDR3 is TGTGCCAGCAGCCAGGGTGCAACTAATGAAAAACTGTTTTTT.

The V call is TRBV6-1, the J call TRBJ1-6; D not certain. The germline V gene has CDR1 MNHNS and CDR2 SASEGT. This CDR3 spans 16 amino acids. V was shortened by 4 bases and J by 0 bases, with 10 bases between the two germline ends. CDR3 in DNA: TGTGCCAGCAGTGGGACCTCTGGCTCCTATAATTCACCCCTCCACTTT. Protein sequence: CASSGTSGSYNSPLHF.

This chain connects TRBV25-1 to TRBJ2-1; TRBD2 matches 9 bases. Germline assignment: CDR1 MGHDK and CDR2 SYGVNS. The length of the CDR3 is 18 residues. V lost 4 bases to trimming and J lost 6 bases; unmatched junction nucleotides: 16. The chain's CDR3 is CASSAMGVTSGPGNEQFF. The CDR3 bases are TGTGCCAGCAGTGCCATGGGTGTAACTAGCGGGCCGGGCAATGAGCAGTTCTTC.

This clone occurred once. The chain couples TRBV29-1 to TRBJ1-1; D is perhaps TRBD1 (5 bases). Trimming stripped 6 bases from V and 2 bases from J, with 13 bases between. Per germline, CDR1 SQVTM and CDR2 ANQGSEA. CDR3 size: 13 residues. The CDR3 spells CSVDRILNTEAFF. The CDR3 DNA follows: TGCAGCGTAGACAGAATACTTAACACTGAAGCTTTCTTT.

The chain is built from TRBV4-2 and TRBJ2-3; TRBD2 matches 9 bases. CDR1 is LGHNA and CDR2 is YNFKEQ in the germline V gene. There are 17 residues in the CDR3. Germline trimming cut 4 bases from V and 2 bases from J; bases unmatched to any gene: 10. CDR3 protein: CASSPLGGGGPTDTQYF. The CDR3 DNA reads as TGTGCCAGCAGCCCCTTGGGCGGGGGGGGTCCCACAGATACGCAGTATTTT.

The chain is built from TRBV27 and TRBJ2-5; 7 nucleotides align to TRBD2. J lost 5 bases, V lost 5 bases, and 11 bases had no gene match. Germline assignment: CDR1 MNHEY and CDR2 SMNVEV (reference sequence). The CDR3 is 15 residues long. This CDR3 reads CASSPVPGLSETQYF. Written as DNA, the CDR3 is TGTGCCAGCAGTCCCGTACCGGGACTAAGTGAGACCCAGTACTTC.

The chain joins TRBV5-1 to TRBJ1-1; D unclear. CDR1 and CDR2 from the germline V gene are SGHRS and YFSETQ. The CDR3 spans 13 residues. Trimming stripped 0 bases from V and 3 bases from J, with 6 bases between. The CDR3 region is CASSLGGDTEAFF. CDR3 nucleotides: TGCGCCAGCAGCTTGGGTGGGGACACTGAAGCTTTCTTT. Looking up the rest from reference TRBV5-1 and TRBJ1-1 gives the full variable domain: KAGVTQTPRYLIKTRGQQVTLSCSPISGHRSVSWYQQTPGQGLQFLFEYFSETQRNKGNFPGRFSGRQFSNSRSEMNVSTLELGDSALYLCASSLGGDTEAFFGQGTRLTVV.

This sequence joins TRBV9 and TRBJ2-7; D gene ambiguous. Germline loops: CDR1 SGDLS, CDR2 YYNGEE. V was cut by 0 bases and J by 2 bases, with 12 bases left in between. The CDR3 extends over 15 amino acids. The CDR3 region has the DNA TGTGCCAGCAGCGTAGAGGCGGCGGATACCTACGAGCAGTACTTC. It is translated as CASSVEAADTYEQYF.

The J gene is TRBJ1-2, the V gene TRBV10-3; D is unclear. The CDR3 has 13 amino acids. V gave up 8 bases and J gave up 4 bases, with 14 bases separating them. Looked up from germline, CDR1 is ENHRY and CDR2 is SYGVKD. The CDR3 sequence: CAILGLGGYGYTF. The CDR3 DNA sequence: TGTGCCATCCTAGGGTTGGGTGGCTATGGCTACACCTTC.

This clone has only one observation. This chain joins TRBV18 and TRBJ1-5, with TRBD1 matching 7 bases. Germline lookup yields CDR1 KGHSH and CDR2 LQKENI. The CDR3 loop spans 15 amino acids. Trimming took 4 bases from V and 4 from J; bases not matched to a gene: 7. The CDR3, as DNA: TGTGCCAGCTCACGCGGGGACAGTTCAAATCAGCCCCAGCATTTT. Translating it yields CASSRGDSSNQPQHF.

The rearrangement uses TRBV7-9 and TRBJ1-3; 10 bases match TRBD1. From germline, CDR1 is SEHNR and CDR2 FQNEAQ (reference sequence). The CDR3 covers 14 residues. V shed 4 bases, J shed 8 bases, and the junction held 5 bases outside the gene matches. CDR3 DNA: TGTGCCAGCAGCTCCAGGGACAGGGGACACACCATATATTTT. Translation gives CASSSRDRGHTIYF.

The chain combines TRBV28 with TRBJ1-5, with D unclear. The CDR3 is 16 residues long. Germline V lookup: CDR1 MDHEN, CDR2 SYDVKM. Trimming pared 4 bases from V and 3 bases from J, leaving 16 bases between. The DNA of the CDR3 is TGTGCCAGCAGTTCCCCGATCAGAGGAGACAATCAGCCCCAGCATTTT. This encodes CASSSPIRGDNQPQHF. The whole variable domain, filled in from reference TRBV28 and TRBJ1-5, reads DVKVTQSSRYLVKRTGEKVFLECVQDMDHENMFWYRQDPGLGLRLIYFSYDVKMKEKGDIPEGYSVSREKKERFSLILESASTNQTSMYLCASSSPIRGDNQPQHFGDGTRLSIL.

The chain has TRBV5-5 and TRBJ1-4; possible D gene TRBD1, 5 bases. The CDR3 has 14 residues. Germline CDR1 and CDR2: SGHKS and YYEKEE (reference sequence). Deletions cut 4 bases from V and 4 bases from J, with 11 bases between. CDR3 bases: TGTGCCAGCAGCGGGGGGAGTCTTAATGAAAAACTGTTTTTT. Its protein is CASSGGSLNEKLFF.

This rearrangement joins TRBV5-6 to TRBJ2-6; D is tentatively TRBD1 or TRBD2 (5 bases each). Deletions cut 4 bases from V and 12 bases from J, with 14 bases between. The CDR3 covers 13 residues. The germline CDR1 and CDR2 sequences are SGHDT and YYEEEE. The CDR3 DNA follows: TGTGCCAGCAGCCGGGACGGACCCTCCGTCCTGACTTTC. Translation: CASSRDGPSVLTF.

The gene calls are TRBV28 and TRBJ1-5, with D maybe TRBD1 (6 bases). From germline, CDR1 is MDHEN and CDR2 SYDVKM. This CDR3 comprises 16 residues. V lost 3 bases, J lost 2 bases, and 14 bases lay in between. The CDR3 spells CASSLLTGSGNQPQHF. DNA for the CDR3: TGTGCCAGCAGTTTGCTTACAGGGAGTGGCAATCAGCCCCAGCATTTT.

The chain couples TRBV18 to TRBJ1-2; D unclear. The CDR3 has 14 residues. Germline V gives CDR1 KGHSH, CDR2 LQKENI. V was shortened by 4 bases and J by 4 bases, with 13 bases between the two germline ends. CDR3 protein: CASSHDTGPYGYTF. CDR3 nucleotide sequence: TGTGCCAGCTCACACGACACCGGGCCCTATGGCTACACCTTC. Full variable domain (rest looked up from reference TRBV18 and TRBJ1-2): NAGVMQNPRHLVRRRGQEARLRCSPMKGHSHVYWYRQLPEEGLKFMVYLQKENIIDESGMPKERFSAEFPKEGPSILRIQQVVRGDSAAYFCASSHDTGPYGYTFGSGTRLTVV.